This TCR beta chain was captured in a study of early T cells in non-severe SARS-CoV-2 infection. Looking at the study overall: The study sequenced bulk RNA from unsorted whole blood, with chains unpaired. Study-wide points: CD4 and private specificities were missed by VDJdb matching, which favored anti-spike CD8 responses.

This clonotype appeared many times. The antigen is unknown. The CDR3 contains 14 residues. Germline V gene data show CDR1 as SQVTM and CDR2 as ANQGSEA. V shed 6 bases, J shed 3 bases, and the junction held 8 bases outside the gene matches. Each cDNA molecule carried a unique molecular identifier. TCRdb re-derived calls from the 5' RACE reads in MiXCR, one entry per CDR3 protein. Of 70,000 or so distinct CDR3 sequences listed, 12% were seen once; the top ten hold around 1.3%. This TCR came from an adult who was a healthcare worker with PCR-confirmed SARS-CoV-2 infection or an uninfected control (not recorded which). The gene calls are TRBV29-1 and TRBJ2-1, with TRBD1 matching over 7 bases. The sample taken for sequencing was whole blood. The CDR3 loop is CSVPRTGVYNEQFF. The CDR3 DNA reads TGCAGCGTGCCCCGTACAGGGGTCTACAATGAGCAGTTCTTC.